A single sample is the source of the 2 T cell receptor beta chains below, sequenced in a study of blood T cell repertoires in COVID-19. Libraries were prepared by immunoSEQ multiplex PCR; TCRdb keeps only in-frame clonotypes and omits some of them. The sample lists about 200,000 clones; roughly 75% were seen once. Specimen: peripheral blood. The receptors stem from a woman in her 70s with acute or convalescent COVID-19.

V gene TRBV28 combines with J gene TRBJ1-3; no definite D call. The germline V gene has CDR1 MDHEN and CDR2 SYDVKM. V was clipped by 2 bases and J by 0 bases, with 8 bases between them. The CDR3 sequence is 15 residues long. Written as DNA, the CDR3 is TGTGCCAGCAGTTTACGGGTAATCTCTGGAAACACCATATATTTT. Translation: CASSLRVISGNTIYF.

The chain couples TRBV2 to TRBJ1-2; no clear D gene. The germline V gene has CDR1 SNHLY and CDR2 FYNNEI. This CDR3 is 11 amino acids long. V gave up 8 bases and J gave up 6 bases, with 10 bases separating them. The CDR3 region has the DNA TGTGCCAGCGTGTATTCTGATGGCTACACCTTC. Translation gives CASVYSDGYTF. The full variable domain, completed using reference TRBV2 and TRBJ1-2, is EPEVTQTPSHQVTQMGQEVILRCVPISNHLYFYWYRQILGQKVEFLVSFYNNEISEKSEIFDDQFSVERPDGSNFTLKIRSTKLEDSAMYFCASVYSDGYTFGSGTRLTVV.